This entry features one TCR beta chain sequence. This clone's antigen is unknown. Per-nucleotide qualities are absent, and no much larger clonotype sits a single base away. The junction shows trimming of 5 bases on V and 5 bases on J, plus 6 bases between the germline ends. The CDR3, cysteine through phenylalanine, is 12 amino acids long. The entry retains the CDR3 DNA only, 36 bases that are in frame from base 1. From a lookup of the germline V gene, CDR1 and CDR2 are MNHEY and SVGAGI. Patients with autoimmune disease history or receiving systemic immunosuppression were excluded from the trial. Peripheral blood for TCR sequencing was collected from all dose cohorts at baseline, on cycle 4 day 1, and on cycle 7 day 1. Samples were obtained from an open-label, multicenter, first-in-human phase I dose-escalation trial of ivuxolimab. The trial enrolled adults with locally advanced or metastatic head and neck squamous cell, hepatocellular, melanoma or renal cell carcinoma. Before TCR sequencing, CD4+ T cells and CD8+ T cells were sorted from peripheral blood as separate populations.

The source of the sample is a study of OX40 agonist ivuxolimab in advanced cancers. Turning to the overall study: Ivuxolimab, which targeted the costimulatory receptor OX40 (CD134), was an agonistic, fully human IgG2 monoclonal antibody. Intravenous ivuxolimab was administered to patients every 2 weeks at six dose levels: 0.01, 0.1, 0.3, 1.5, 3 and 10 mg/kg. Among the 50 to 55 dose-escalation patients, 19 had hepatocellular carcinoma, approximately 15 melanoma, 9 renal cell carcinoma and 9 head and neck cancer. In the dose-escalation cohort, 75% to 90% of patients were male, and the mean age was roughly 56 years with a range of about 20 to 80. Prior anti-PD-1, anti-PD-L1 or anti-CTLA-4 therapy was permitted, and approximately 42% of dose-escalation patients had received checkpoint inhibitors. Partial responses were achieved by three dose-escalation patients, of whom one had hepatocellular carcinoma and two had cutaneous melanoma. The point of sequencing TCRbeta in the periphery was to test whether ivuxolimab changed TCR sequence diversity and drove clonal T-cell expansion. The paper describes the monotherapy dose-escalation part (N = 52 patients) of the phase I trial of ivuxolimab.

Genomic DNA was extracted from sorted cells for sequencing of the TCRbeta CDR3 region. The immunoSEQ Assay was used to sequence the TCRbeta CDR3 regions. TCRdb stores this immuneACCESS table with in-frame sequences only. Part of the clones is absent; in the studies checked, under half of the shortfall reflects unresolved V genes, and no reason is known for the rest. The sample contains around 76,000 clones, 75% to 90% of them found a single time. Approximately 0.54% of the sample is in the top ten clones. Results the study describes overall, beyond this receptor: Clonal expansion of both CD4+ and CD8+ blood T cells was observed from baseline to week 6 at doses 0.1 to 3.0 mg/kg. Low levels of normalized T-cell clonal expansion were also seen in some patients who did not respond. Antigen specificity was not determined for the clonally expanded peripheral T cells. In the 0.1-3.0 mg/kg groups, partial responders had among the lowest normalized peripheral clonal expansion, particularly in CD8+ T cells. After ivuxolimab, CD8+ T cells had more expanded clones than CD4+ T cells on average.

The clonotype was recovered from an adult with an advanced solid tumor such as melanoma, head and neck, liver or kidney cancer. The V and J genes are TRBV6-5 and TRBJ1-4; there is no confident call for the D gene. Sequencing used CD4+ or CD8+ T cells sorted from blood, obtained in a trial of the OX40 agonist ivuxolimab. In nucleotides, the sequence is TGTGCCAGCAGTCGCGCGAATGAAAAACTGTTTTTT. Its protein product is CASSRANEKLFF.